The clone carrying this T cell receptor (beta chain) was detected only once. Germline CDR1 and CDR2: SGHAT and FQNNGV. V dropped 3 bases and J dropped 5 bases, with 11 bases sitting between them. The CDR3 totals 13 residues. This record belongs to a study of control samples from healthy donors and cancer patients. Profiled with immunoSEQ multiplex PCR; TCRdb holds only in-frame clones, not every one. The sample consists of some 150,000 clones, around 92% of them appearing once. The specimen was blood. The V call is TRBV11-2, the J call TRBJ2-7; possible D gene TRBD2, 6 bases. This receptor was taken from a man younger than 45 in good health. This CDR3 reads CASSFAGLDEQYF. For the CDR3, the DNA is TGTGCCAGCAGCTTCGCGGGGCTCGACGAGCAGTACTTC.